This T cell receptor beta chain was obtained from a study of blood T cell repertoires in COVID-19 (TCRdb year 2020). For the study in its entirety: Collaborator samples came from the United States, Italy and Spain and covered acute and convalescent phases of COVID-19. Sample metadata almost always included a de-identified subject ID, COVID-19 status, age in years and sex. Where available, HLA class I and class II types were taken from metadata supplied by the sample provider and were not determined by assay-based typing. The repertoires were released in a freely available public database intended as a resource for research on the immune response to SARS-CoV-2. The prospective study material was composed of cDNA or gDNA derived from T cells, B-cell-depleted T cells, or PBMCs. Samples came from the ongoing ImmuneRACE study (first 160 participants) plus 1,254 subjects from 6 global collaborators. Subjects who had been exposed to COVID-19, were actively infected with it, or had recovered from it provided the deeply sampled blood TCRbeta repertoires that made up the dataset. Here is what the overall study found, with its caveats: Clinical and demographic metadata were provided uncurated, with the amount varying by source and participant.

TCRbeta CDR3 regions were amplified from genomic DNA using the immunoSEQ Assay, a bias-controlled multiplex PCR. From the authors' description of their analysis: The number of nucleated cells in each sample was estimated from the amplification of reference gene primers within the assay. To quantify the absolute abundance of each unique TCRbeta CDR3 rearrangement, sequence reads were collapsed and filtered. For each sample, productive Simpson clonality was calculated as the square root of Simpson's diversity index over productive rearrangements. TCRdb holds this immuneACCESS table with in-frame rearrangements only. Some clones are missing; in checked studies, unresolved V genes explain under half, and the rest has no known cause. Clone size and the V and J calls come from that table; the DNA yielded D and trimming. The sample profile shows roughly 300,000 clones; about 86% of them were found once. The leading ten clones occupy 0.95% to 1.5% of the sample.

Whole blood was collected in K2EDTA tubes by collaborating institutions according to the institutions' own protocols. For TCRbeta analysis, collaborator samples were shipped as frozen whole blood, as isolated PBMCs, or as DNA extracted from either sample type. This clone was recorded a few times. Its antigen is not yet known. No much larger clonotype is one base removed from it; base qualities were not supplied. The source is a woman aged 45-59 years with acute or convalescent COVID-19. The material sequenced was peripheral blood.

The DNA reads TGTGCCAGTGGAATGACAGGGATAAACACTGAAGCTTTCTTT. Its translation reads: CASGMTGINTEAFF. The sequence joins TRBV19 to TRBJ1-1, with 7 bases aligning to TRBD1. From cysteine to phenylalanine, the CDR3 is 14 amino acids long. Only the CDR3 portion is preserved as DNA: 42 bases, with reading frame beginning at the first base. CDR1 LNHDA and CDR2 SQIVND are derived from the germline V gene (reference sequence). Here V drops 8 bases and J drops 2 bases, and the junction holds 8 bases not matched to any gene.